This T cell receptor beta chain was captured in a study of beta chain features in type 1 diabetes. Comments on this clone: Its target is unknown.

Germline lookup yields CDR1 SGHNT and CDR2 YYREEE (reference sequence). The CDR3 is 14 amino acids. Trimming took 5 bases from V and 7 from J; bases not matched to a gene: 7. Study-level findings and limits: VDJ junctions sequenced from type 1 diabetes patients showed fewer insertions and more deletions.

Every bit of the isolated RNA underwent reverse transcription, so sequencing read expressed TCRB transcripts. This table comes from immunoSEQ multiplex PCR, and its TCRdb copy is limited to in-frame clones, with some not included. Counted here are about 220,000 clones, roughly a tenth occurring once; the ten biggest clones make up 1% to 1.5%. Material for sequencing was central memory CD4+ T cells from blood. The source of this sequence is a man aged 18 to 35 in good health. V is TRBV5-4 and J is TRBJ2-1, with 9 bases aligning to TRBD2. The CDR3 sequence: CASSSGTSLNEQFF. CDR3 coding DNA: TGTGCCAGCAGTTCCGGGACTAGCCTAAATGAGCAGTTCTTC.